This T cell receptor (beta chain) came from a study of control samples from healthy donors and cancer patients. TCRdb keeps only in-frame clones here, not all; method: immunoSEQ multiplex PCR. The data contain about 52,000 clones, 85% to 95% of them singletons. Sequenced sample: blood. The receptor comes from a man aged 25-45 years in good health.

The CDR3 protein is CASSLARGSEKLFF. CDR3 nucleotides: TGTGCCAGCAGCTTAGCGCGAGGGTCGGAAAAACTGTTTTTT. The V call is TRBV7-2, the J call TRBJ1-4; D uncertain. The CDR3 spans 14 residues. CDR1 and CDR2 from the germline V gene are SGHTA and FQGNSA. Trimming took off 0 bases at V and 8 bases at J, with 10 bases between the two ends. Combining the CDR3 with reference TRBV7-2 and TRBJ1-4 gives the whole variable domain GAGVSQSPSNKVTEKGKDVELRCDPISGHTALYWYRQSLGQGLEFLIYFQGNSAPDKSGLPSDRFSAERTGGSVSTLTIQRTQQEDSAVYLCASSLARGSEKLFFGSGTQLSVL.